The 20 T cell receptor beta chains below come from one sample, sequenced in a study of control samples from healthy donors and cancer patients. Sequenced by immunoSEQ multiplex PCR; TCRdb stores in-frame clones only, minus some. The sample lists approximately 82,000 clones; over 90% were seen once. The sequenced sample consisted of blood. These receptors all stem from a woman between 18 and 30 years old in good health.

DNA for the CDR3: TGTGCCAGCAGTGATCCCGCGGGAGGGCTGGATACGCAGTATTTT. Encoded protein: CASSDPAGGLDTQYF. The chain is built from TRBV2 and TRBJ2-3; 9 bases match TRBD2. The V gene's germline CDR1 is SNHLY and CDR2 FYNNEI. The CDR3 sequence is 15 residues long. V trimming: 3 bases; J trimming: 6 bases; junction bases outside the gene matches: 7. Full variable domain (remainder filled in from reference TRBV2 and TRBJ2-3): EPEVTQTPSHQVTQMGQEVILRCVPISNHLYFYWYRQILGQKVEFLVSFYNNEISEKSEIFDDQFSVERPDGSNFTLKIRSTKLEDSAMYFCASSDPAGGLDTQYFGPGTRLTVL.

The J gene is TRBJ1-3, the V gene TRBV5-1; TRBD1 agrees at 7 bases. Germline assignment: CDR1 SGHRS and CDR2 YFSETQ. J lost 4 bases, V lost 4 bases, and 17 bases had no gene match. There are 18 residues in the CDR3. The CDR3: CASSNPRGGQAPGNTIYF. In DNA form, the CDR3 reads TGCGCCAGCAGCAACCCCCGAGGAGGACAGGCTCCGGGAAACACCATATATTTT.

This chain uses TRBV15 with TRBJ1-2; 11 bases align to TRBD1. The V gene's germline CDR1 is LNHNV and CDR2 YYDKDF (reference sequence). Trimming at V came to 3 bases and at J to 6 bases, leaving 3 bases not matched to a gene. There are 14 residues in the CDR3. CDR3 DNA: TGTGCCACCAGCAGTCCGGGACAGGGGGATGGCTACACCTTC. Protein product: CATSSPGQGDGYTF. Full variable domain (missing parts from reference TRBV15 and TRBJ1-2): DAMVIQNPRYQVTQFGKPVTLSCSQTLNHNVMYWYQQKSSQAPKLLFHYYDKDFNNEADTPDNFQSRRPNTSFCFLDIRSPGLGDTAMYLCATSSPGQGDGYTFGSGTRLTVV.

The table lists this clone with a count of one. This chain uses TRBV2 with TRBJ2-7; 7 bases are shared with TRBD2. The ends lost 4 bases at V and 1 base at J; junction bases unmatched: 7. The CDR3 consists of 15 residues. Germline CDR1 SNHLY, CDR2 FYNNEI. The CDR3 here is CASSVEGGDSYEQYF. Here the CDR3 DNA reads TGTGCCAGCAGTGTGGAGGGAGGGGATTCCTACGAGCAGTACTTC. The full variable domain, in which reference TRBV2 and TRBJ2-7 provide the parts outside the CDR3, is EPEVTQTPSHQVTQMGQEVILRCVPISNHLYFYWYRQILGQKVEFLVSFYNNEISEKSEIFDDQFSVERPDGSNFTLKIRSTKLEDSAMYFCASSVEGGDSYEQYFGPGTRLTVT.

The CDR3 coding sequence is TGTGCCAGCTCACGATATCCGGGGGGCGCGGATGGAAACACCATATATTTT. It yields the protein CASSRYPGGADGNTIYF. The V call is TRBV18, the J call TRBJ1-3; weak D call: TRBD1 (6 bases). CDR3 length: 17 amino acids. The germline V and J ends were trimmed by 4 bases and 3 bases, with 19 bases remaining between them. Looked up from germline, CDR1 is KGHSH and CDR2 is LQKENI.

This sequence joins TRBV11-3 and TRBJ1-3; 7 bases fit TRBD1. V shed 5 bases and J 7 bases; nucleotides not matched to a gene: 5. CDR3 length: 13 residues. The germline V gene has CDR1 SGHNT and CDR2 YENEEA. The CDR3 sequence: CASSESTGNTIYF. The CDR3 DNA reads TGTGCCAGCAGCGAATCGACAGGGAACACCATATATTTT.

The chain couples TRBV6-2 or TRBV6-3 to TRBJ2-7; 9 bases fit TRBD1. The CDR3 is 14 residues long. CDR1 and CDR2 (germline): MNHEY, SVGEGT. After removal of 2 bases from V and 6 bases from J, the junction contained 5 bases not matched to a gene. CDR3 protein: CASSYVDRGREQYF. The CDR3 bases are TGTGCCAGCAGTTACGTGGACAGGGGACGCGAGCAGTACTTC.

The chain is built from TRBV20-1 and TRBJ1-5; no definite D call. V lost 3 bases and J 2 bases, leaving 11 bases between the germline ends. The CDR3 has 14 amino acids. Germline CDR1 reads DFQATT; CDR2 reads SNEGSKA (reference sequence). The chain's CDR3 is CSASNGWGNQPQHF. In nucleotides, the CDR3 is TGCAGTGCTAGTAACGGGTGGGGCAATCAGCCCCAGCATTTT.

The CDR3 DNA follows: TGTGCCAGCAGCTCAGAAGGCGTAAGCGGAACCTACGAGCAGTACTTC. It encodes CASSSEGVSGTYEQYF. The V call is TRBV7-8, the J call TRBJ2-7; weak D call: TRBD2 (5 bases). Germline CDR1 reads SGHVS; CDR2 reads FQNEAQ. V was clipped by 4 bases and J by 2 bases, with 18 bases between them. The CDR3 covers 16 residues.

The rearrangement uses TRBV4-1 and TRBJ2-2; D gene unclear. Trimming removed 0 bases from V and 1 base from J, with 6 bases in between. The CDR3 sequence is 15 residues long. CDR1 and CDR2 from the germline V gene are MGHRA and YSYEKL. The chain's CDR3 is CASSQDRVNTGELFF. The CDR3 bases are TGCGCCAGCAGCCAAGATCGTGTGAACACCGGGGAGCTGTTTTTT.

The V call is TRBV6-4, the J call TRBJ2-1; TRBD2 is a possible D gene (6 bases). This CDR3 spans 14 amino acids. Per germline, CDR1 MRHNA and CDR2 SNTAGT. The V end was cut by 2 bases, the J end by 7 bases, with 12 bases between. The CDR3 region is CASSDDSSGNEQFF. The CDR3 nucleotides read TGTGCCAGCAGTGACGATTCAAGCGGGAATGAGCAGTTCTTC.

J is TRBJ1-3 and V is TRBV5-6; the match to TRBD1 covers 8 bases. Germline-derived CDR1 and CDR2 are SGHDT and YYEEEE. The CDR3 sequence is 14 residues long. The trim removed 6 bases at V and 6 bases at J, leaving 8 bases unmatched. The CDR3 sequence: CASKSAGGQNTIYF. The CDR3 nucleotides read TGTGCCAGCAAGTCGGCAGGGGGCCAAAACACCATATATTTT.

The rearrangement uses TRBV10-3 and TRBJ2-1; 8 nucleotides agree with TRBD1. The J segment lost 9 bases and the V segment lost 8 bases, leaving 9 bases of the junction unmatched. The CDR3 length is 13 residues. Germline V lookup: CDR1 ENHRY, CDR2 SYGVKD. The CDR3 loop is CAIHPGQGSEQFF. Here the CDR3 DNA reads TGTGCCATCCACCCCGGACAGGGTAGTGAGCAGTTCTTC.

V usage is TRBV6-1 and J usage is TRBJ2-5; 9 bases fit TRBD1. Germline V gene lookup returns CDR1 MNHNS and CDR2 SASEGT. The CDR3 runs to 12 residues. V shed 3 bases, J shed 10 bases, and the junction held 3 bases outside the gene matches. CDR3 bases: TGTGCCAGCAGTGACGGGACAGGGAACCAGTACTTC. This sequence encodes CASSDGTGNQYF.

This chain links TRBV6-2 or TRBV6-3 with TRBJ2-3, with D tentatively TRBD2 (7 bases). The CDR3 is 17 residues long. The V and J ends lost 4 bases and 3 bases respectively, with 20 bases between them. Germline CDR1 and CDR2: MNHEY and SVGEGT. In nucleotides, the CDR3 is TGTGCCAGCAGTTGGGAGGGGGGGGCGGGCAGGACAGATACGCAGTATTTT. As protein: CASSWEGGAGRTDTQYF.

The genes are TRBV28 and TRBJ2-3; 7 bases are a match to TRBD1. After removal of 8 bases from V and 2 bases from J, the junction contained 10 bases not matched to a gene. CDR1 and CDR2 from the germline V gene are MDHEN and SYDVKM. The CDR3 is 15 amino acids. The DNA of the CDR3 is TGTGCCAGCGCCGCCGGGACAGAGATCACAGATACGCAGTATTTT. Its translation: CASAAGTEITDTQYF. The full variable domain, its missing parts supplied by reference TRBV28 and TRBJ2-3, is DVKVTQSSRYLVKRTGEKVFLECVQDMDHENMFWYRQDPGLGLRLIYFSYDVKMKEKGDIPEGYSVSREKKERFSLILESASTNQTSMYLCASAAGTEITDTQYFGPGTRLTVL.

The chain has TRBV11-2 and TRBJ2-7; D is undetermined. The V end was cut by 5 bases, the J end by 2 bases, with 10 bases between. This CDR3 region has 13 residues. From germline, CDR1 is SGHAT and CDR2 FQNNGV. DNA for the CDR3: TGTGCCAGCAGCCCCGACATCGCCTACGAGCAGTACTTC. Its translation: CASSPDIAYEQYF.

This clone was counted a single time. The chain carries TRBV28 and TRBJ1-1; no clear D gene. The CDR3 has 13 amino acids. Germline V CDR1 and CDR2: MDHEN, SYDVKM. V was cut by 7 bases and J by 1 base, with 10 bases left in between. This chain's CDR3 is CASIWVPNTEAFF. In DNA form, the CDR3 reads TGTGCCAGCATTTGGGTCCCGAACACTGAAGCTTTCTTT.

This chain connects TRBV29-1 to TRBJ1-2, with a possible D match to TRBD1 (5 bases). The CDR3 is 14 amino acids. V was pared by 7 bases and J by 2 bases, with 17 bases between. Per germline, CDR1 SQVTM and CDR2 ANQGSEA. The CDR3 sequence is CSANSGGENYGYTF. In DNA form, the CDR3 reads TGCAGCGCTAATTCCGGGGGGGAAAACTATGGCTACACCTTC.

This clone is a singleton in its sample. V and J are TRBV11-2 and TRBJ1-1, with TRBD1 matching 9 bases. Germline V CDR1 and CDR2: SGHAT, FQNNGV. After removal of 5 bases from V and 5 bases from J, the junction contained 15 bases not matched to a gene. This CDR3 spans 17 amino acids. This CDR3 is CASSRTGTGTKRTEAFF. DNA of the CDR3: TGTGCCAGCAGCAGAACCGGGACAGGGACGAAGAGGACTGAAGCTTTCTTT.